This TCR beta chain was captured by sequencing in a study of shared clonotypes between healthy human individuals. Study context: Donors had three CD4 naive, three CD4 memory, two CD8 naive and one CD8 memory plate apiece.

Negatively enriched CD4+ T cells were divided by CD45RA into naive and memory. Replicate sorted-subset PCRs were loaded with 150 to 250 ng DNA, 25,000 to 30,000 T cell genomes. The repertoire was sequenced with immunoSEQ multiplex PCR; TCRdb's copy has only in-frame clones and lacks some. The repertoire holds about 2,500,000 clones, around nine tenths seen once, with under 0.15% in the top ten. Study-wide points: Around 5.4% of naive CD4 clonotypes were common to several donors.

The CDR3 sequence is 14 residues long. Germline values: CDR1 SNHLY, CDR2 FYNNEI. V lost 5 bases and J 5 bases, leaving 12 bases between the germline ends. A remark on this clone: Its antigen is unidentified.

V usage is TRBV2 and J usage is TRBJ2-2; D perhaps matches TRBD1 (6 bases). Source material: naive CD4+ T cells sorted from blood. The subset: CD45RA+ positively selected. This receptor was obtained from a man aged 18 to 35 in good health. CDR3 residues: CASSFAGETGELFF. The CDR3 DNA reads as TGTGCCAGCAGTTTCGCAGGGGAAACCGGGGAGCTGTTTTTT.